This entry lists 5 T cell receptor beta chains sequenced from one sample in a study of a mutant IDH1 vaccine in newly diagnosed glioma. Method: immunoSEQ multiplex PCR; TCRdb's copy keeps in-frame clones and lacks some. The sample carries tens of thousands of clones, roughly 87% recorded once. Time point here: baseline, week 1 (first vaccination visit). Described treatment: pre-vaccination baseline after standard-of-care therapy. The specimen was PBMCs, collected from a glioma patient treated with radiotherapy, temozolomide or both. The receptor source for this set is a man aged 40-49 years with glioma. Some clones in this sample may be carry-over from other donors' samples.

The V call is TRBV6-5, the J call TRBJ1-1, with D maybe TRBD1 (5 bases). The length of the CDR3 is 13 residues. Looked up from germline, CDR1 is MNHEY and CDR2 is SVGAGI. V lost 2 bases, J lost 7 bases, and 11 bases lay in between. Here the CDR3 reads CASSYGAGSEAFF. As DNA, the CDR3 is TGTGCCAGCAGTTACGGGGCGGGGAGTGAAGCTTTCTTT.

This chain connects TRBV6-5 to TRBJ2-5; 8 nucleotides align to TRBD1. The CDR3 is 14 residues long. J lost 4 bases, V lost 4 bases, and 5 bases had no gene match. Germline V gives CDR1 MNHEY, CDR2 SVGAGI. The CDR3 is CASSFRGQGETQYF. For the CDR3, the DNA is TGTGCCAGCAGTTTCAGGGGGCAAGGAGAGACCCAGTACTTC.

This clone showed up just once. The rearrangement links TRBV29-1 to TRBJ1-6; unclear D gene. The CDR3 sequence is 14 residues long. Trimming cost V 4 bases and J 7 bases, with 14 bases left between them. CDR1 is SQVTM and CDR2 is ANQGSEA in the germline V gene. Written as DNA, the CDR3 is TGCAGCGTTGGGGTAGAGGGCAAGAATTCACCCCTCCACTTT. This translates into CSVGVEGKNSPLHF.

The chain employs TRBV30 and TRBJ1-3; D unresolved. The CDR3 runs 13 residues. V lost 0 bases and J 4 bases, leaving 7 bases between the germline ends. The germline V gene encodes CDR1 GTSNPN and CDR2 SVGIG (reference sequence). The CDR3 DNA follows: TGTGCCTGGAGTGTAATGGCGGGAAACACCATATATTTT. Translating it yields CAWSVMAGNTIYF.

This clone has a count of ten or more. The rearrangement links TRBV7-8 to TRBJ1-1; D might be TRBD1 (6 bases). The CDR3 extends over 14 amino acids. The ends were cut back, 2 bases at V and 10 bases at J, with 17 bases in the middle. Germline V gives CDR1 SGHVS, CDR2 FQNEAQ. CDR3: CASSLRTDPGGAFF. The CDR3 nucleotides are TGTGCCAGCAGCTTACGGACAGACCCCGGGGGAGCTTTCTTT.